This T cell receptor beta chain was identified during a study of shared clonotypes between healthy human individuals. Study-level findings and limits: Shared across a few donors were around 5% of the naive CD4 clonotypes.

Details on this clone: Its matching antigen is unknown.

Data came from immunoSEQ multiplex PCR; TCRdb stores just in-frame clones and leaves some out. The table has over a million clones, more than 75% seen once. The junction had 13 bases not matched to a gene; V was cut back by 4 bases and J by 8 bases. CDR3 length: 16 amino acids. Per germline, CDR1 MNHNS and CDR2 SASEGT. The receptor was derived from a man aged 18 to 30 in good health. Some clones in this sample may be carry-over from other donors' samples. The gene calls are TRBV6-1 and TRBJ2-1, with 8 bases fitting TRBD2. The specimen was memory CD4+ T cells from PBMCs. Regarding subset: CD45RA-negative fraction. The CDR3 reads CASSGAGAASGYEQFF. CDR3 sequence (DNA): TGTGCCAGCAGTGGAGCGGGAGCCGCATCAGGCTATGAGCAGTTCTTC.